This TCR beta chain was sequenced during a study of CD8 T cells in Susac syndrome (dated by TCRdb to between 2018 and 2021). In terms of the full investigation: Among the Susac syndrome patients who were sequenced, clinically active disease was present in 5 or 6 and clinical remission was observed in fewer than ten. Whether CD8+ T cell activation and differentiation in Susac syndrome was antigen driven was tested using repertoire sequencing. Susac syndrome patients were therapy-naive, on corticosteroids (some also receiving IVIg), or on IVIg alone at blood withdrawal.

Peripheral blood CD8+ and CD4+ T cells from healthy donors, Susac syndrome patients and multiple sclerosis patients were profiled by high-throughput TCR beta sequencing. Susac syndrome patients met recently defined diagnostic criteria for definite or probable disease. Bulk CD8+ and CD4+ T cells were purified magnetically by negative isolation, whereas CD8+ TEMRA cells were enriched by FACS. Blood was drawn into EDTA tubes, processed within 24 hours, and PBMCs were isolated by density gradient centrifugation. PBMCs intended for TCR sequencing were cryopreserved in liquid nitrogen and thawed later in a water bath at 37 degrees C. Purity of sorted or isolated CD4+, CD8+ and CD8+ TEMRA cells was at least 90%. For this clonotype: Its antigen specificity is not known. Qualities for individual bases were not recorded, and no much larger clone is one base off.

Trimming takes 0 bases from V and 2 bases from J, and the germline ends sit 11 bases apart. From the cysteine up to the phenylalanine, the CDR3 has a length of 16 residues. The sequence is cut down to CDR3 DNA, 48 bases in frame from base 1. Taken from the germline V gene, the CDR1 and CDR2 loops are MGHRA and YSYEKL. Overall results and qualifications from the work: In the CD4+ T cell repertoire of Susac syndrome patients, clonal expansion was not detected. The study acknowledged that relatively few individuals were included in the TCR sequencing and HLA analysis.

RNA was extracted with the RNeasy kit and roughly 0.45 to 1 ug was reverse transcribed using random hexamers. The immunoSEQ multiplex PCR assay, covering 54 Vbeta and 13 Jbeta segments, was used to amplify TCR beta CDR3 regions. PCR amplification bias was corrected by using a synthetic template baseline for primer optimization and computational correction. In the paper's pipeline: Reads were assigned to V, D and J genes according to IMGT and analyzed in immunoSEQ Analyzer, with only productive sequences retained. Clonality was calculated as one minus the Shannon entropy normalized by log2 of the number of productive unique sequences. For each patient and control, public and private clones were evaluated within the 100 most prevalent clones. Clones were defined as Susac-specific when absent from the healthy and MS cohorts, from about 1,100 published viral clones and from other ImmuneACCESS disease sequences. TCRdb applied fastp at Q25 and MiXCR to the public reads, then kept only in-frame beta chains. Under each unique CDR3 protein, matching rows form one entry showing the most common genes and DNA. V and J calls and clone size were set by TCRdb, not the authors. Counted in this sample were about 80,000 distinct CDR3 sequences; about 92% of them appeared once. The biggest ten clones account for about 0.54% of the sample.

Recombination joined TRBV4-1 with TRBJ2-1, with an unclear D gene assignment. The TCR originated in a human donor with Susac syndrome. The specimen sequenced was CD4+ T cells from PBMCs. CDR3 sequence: CASSQEGMNPYNEQFF. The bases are TGCGCCAGCAGCCAAGAGGGGATGAACCCCTACAATGAGCAGTTCTTC.